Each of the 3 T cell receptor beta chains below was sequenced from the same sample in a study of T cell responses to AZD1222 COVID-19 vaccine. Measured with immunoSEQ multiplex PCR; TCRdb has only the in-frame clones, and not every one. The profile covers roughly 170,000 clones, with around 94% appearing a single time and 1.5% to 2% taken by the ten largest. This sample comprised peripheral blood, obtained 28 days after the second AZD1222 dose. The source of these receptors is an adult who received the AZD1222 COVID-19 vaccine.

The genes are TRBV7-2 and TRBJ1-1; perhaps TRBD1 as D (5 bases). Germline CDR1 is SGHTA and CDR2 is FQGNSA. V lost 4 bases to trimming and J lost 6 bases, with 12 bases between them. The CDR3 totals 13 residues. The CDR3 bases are TGTGCCAGCAGCTCGTATGGGGACGCTGAAGCTTTCTTT. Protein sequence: CASSSYGDAEAFF.

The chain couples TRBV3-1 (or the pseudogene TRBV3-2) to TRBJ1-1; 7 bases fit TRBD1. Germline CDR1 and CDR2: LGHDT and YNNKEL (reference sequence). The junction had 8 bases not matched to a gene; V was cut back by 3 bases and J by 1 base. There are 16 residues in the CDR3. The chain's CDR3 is CASSQGQRLWNTEAFF. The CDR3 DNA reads TGTGCCAGCAGCCAGGGACAGAGATTATGGAACACTGAAGCTTTCTTT.

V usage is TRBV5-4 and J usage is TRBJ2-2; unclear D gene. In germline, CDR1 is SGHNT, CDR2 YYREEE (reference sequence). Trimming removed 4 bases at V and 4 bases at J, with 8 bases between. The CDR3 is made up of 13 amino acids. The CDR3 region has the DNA TGTGCCAGCAGCAATATATCCACCGGGGAGCTGTTTTTT. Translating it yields CASSNISTGELFF. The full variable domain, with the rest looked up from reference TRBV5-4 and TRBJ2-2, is ETGVTQSPTHLIKTRGQQVTLRCSSQSGHNTVSWYQQALGQGPQFIFQYYREEENGRGNFPPRFSGLQFPNYSSELNVNALELDDSALYLCASSNISTGELFFGEGSRLTVL.